This T cell receptor (beta chain) was obtained from a study of CD8+ T cells in alopecia areata. Study-wide results and caveats: Clarity of TCR sharing across patients fell short of that in mice, possibly HLA-related.

RNA extraction and reverse transcription yielded cDNA as sequencing template. Profiled with immunoSEQ multiplex PCR; TCRdb holds only in-frame clones, not every one. The table shows tens of thousands of clones, with roughly 80% occurring only once. This CDR3 spans 15 amino acids. Germline loops: CDR1 MDHEN, CDR2 SYDVKM. J lost 10 bases, V lost 4 bases, and 12 bases had no gene match. PBMCs yielded sorted CD4+ and CD8+ T cells. For this clone: Its antigen remains unidentified.

The receptor was isolated from a human donor with alopecia areata. Source material: NKG2D-low CD8+ T cells sorted from blood. This chain uses TRBV28 with TRBJ2-1, with 8 bases identical to TRBD1. CDR3 amino acids: CASSSLWGQDAEQFF. CDR3 nucleotide sequence: TGTGCCAGCAGTTCACTCTGGGGACAGGACGCGGAGCAGTTCTTC.